This TCR beta chain was sequenced during a study of OX40 agonist ivuxolimab in advanced cancers. About the full investigation: Ivuxolimab was a fully human IgG2 agonistic monoclonal antibody targeting the costimulatory receptor OX40 (CD134). Patients were allowed to have had prior anti-PD-1, anti-PD-L1 or anti-CTLA-4 therapy, and around 41% of the dose-escalation patients had previously received checkpoint inhibitors. Three dose-escalation patients achieved partial responses, one with hepatocellular carcinoma and two with cutaneous melanoma. Of the approximately 54 dose-escalation patients, hepatocellular carcinoma was present in about 20, melanoma in approximately 15, renal cell carcinoma in 9 and head and neck cancer in 9. Intravenous ivuxolimab was administered to patients every 2 weeks at six dose levels: 0.01, 0.1, 0.3, 1.5, 3 and 10 mg/kg. The paper covers the monotherapy dose-escalation part of the phase I ivuxolimab trial, which included N of about 51 patients. The point of sequencing TCRbeta in the periphery was to test whether ivuxolimab changed TCR sequence diversity and drove clonal T-cell expansion. A male proportion of about 79% and a mean age of 60 years, ranging from about 20 to 85, were recorded for the dose-escalation cohort.

The trial excluded patients who had a history of autoimmune disease or were on systemic immunosuppression. Peripheral blood for TCR sequencing was collected from all dose cohorts at baseline, on cycle 4 day 1, and on cycle 7 day 1. The samples were taken from a phase I, first-in-human, multicenter, open-label dose-escalation trial of ivuxolimab. Adults with locally advanced or metastatic melanoma, renal cell, hepatocellular, or head and neck squamous cell carcinoma were enrolled in the trial. Before TCR sequencing, CD4+ T cells and CD8+ T cells were sorted from peripheral blood as separate populations. Results the study describes overall, beyond this receptor: At doses of 0.1 to 3.0 mg/kg, clonal expansion of both CD4+ and CD8+ blood T cells was observed from baseline to week 6. After ivuxolimab, more expanded clones were found on average in CD8+ T cells than in CD4+ T cells. In the 0.1-3.0 mg/kg groups, partial responders were among the patients with the lowest normalized peripheral clonal expansion, particularly in CD8+ T cells. Low levels of normalized T-cell clonal expansion were also seen in some patients who did not respond. Which antigens the clonally expanded peripheral T cells were specific for was not determined.

Genomic DNA was isolated from the sorted cells so that the TCRbeta CDR3 region could be sequenced. TCRbeta CDR3 regions were sequenced using the immunoSEQ Assay. Entries here come from immuneACCESS through TCRdb and include only in-frame sequences with V and J called. Some clones fail to appear in such tables; in the studies checked, an unresolved V gene covers under half of the shortfall, and the cause of the remainder is unknown. This sample gives some 83,000 clones in total; about 90% of them show up just once. The ten largest make up 6.5% to 8.5% of the sample. From its cysteine to its phenylalanine, the CDR3 spans 19 amino acids. Here the CDR3 DNA is all that survives: 57 bases in frame from base 1. Trimming removed 0 bases from V and 1 base from J; the gene matches leave 12 bases unexplained. CDR1 and CDR2 are drawn from the germline V gene (reference sequence): LNHDA, SQIVND. Details on this clone: The clone's antigen remains unknown. No base-level quality is on record; no much larger clone is a single base apart.

The receptor chain draws on TRBV19 and TRBJ1-5; TRBD1 lines up with 7 middle nucleotides. The clonotype was recovered from an adult with an advanced solid tumor such as melanoma, head and neck, liver or kidney cancer. The specimen comprised CD4+ or CD8+ T cells sorted from blood, sampled in a trial of the OX40 agonist ivuxolimab. The DNA reads as follows: TGTGCCAGTAGTATAGATTATGCTCTGGAGACAGGGAGCAATCAGCCCCAGCATTTT. Its amino acids are CASSIDYALETGSNQPQHF.